This section outlines one TCR beta chain sequence together with its context. Its cognate antigen has yet to be identified. No much larger clone exists at a distance of one base, and base qualities are not known. Using the deep immunoSEQ assay, multiplex PCR amplified TCR CDR3 regions from genomic DNA. Extracted genomic DNA from each cell subset was spread evenly across all wells of several immunoSEQ 96-well plates, with each plate serving as a replicate. For sorted subsets, roughly 200 ng genomic DNA, equal to some 30,000 T cell genomes, was loaded into each replicate PCR. Purified libraries were measured with a Qubit 3.0 fluorometer, size-checked on a Bioanalyzer 2100, and measured again with the KAPA Library Quantification kit. Every immunoSEQ 96-well plate was sequenced on a dedicated single-read 150-cycle Illumina NextSeq 550 flow cell. The study's processing was this. Because only junctional sequences without quality scores were contained in the immunoSEQ output, filtering matching that applied to full-length reads could not be performed. Sequences were annotated with PyIR, a Python wrapper for IgBLAST v1.9, using IMGT germline references to assign V/J genes and CDR3. Any read was removed if the V/J assignment was weak (E-value above 1e-6), the CDR3 was missing, or the read contained stop codons, out-of-frame junctions, or ambiguous translated residues. V3J clonotypes were defined as sequences sharing the same inferred V gene, J gene, and CDR3 amino acid sequence. To compute the percentage overlap between repertoires, the number of shared unique clonotypes was divided by the size of the smaller repertoire. Repertoire richness was assessed with RTK rarefaction, the Chao1 estimator, and Recon v2.1 estimates of unobserved clonotypes. Generation probabilities were computed with OLGA for all TCRbeta clonotypes obtained by the gDNA method from several donors. TCRdb retrieved this table from immuneACCESS and kept in-frame rearrangements only. Not all clones are present; in checked studies, unresolved V genes account for under half, and no reason is known for the remainder. Clone size and V and J calls were adopted from that table, with D and trimming inferred from the DNA. A total of approximately 500,000 clones appear in this sample, 90% to 96% of them only once. The top ten clonotypes cover about 0.064% of the sample.

Healthy HIV-negative adults with no recently reported acute infections or vaccinations were included as donors. All donors were Caucasian adults living in Nashville, Tennessee, USA. CD4+ T cells were enriched through magnetic negative selection, after which naive cells were positively selected on CD45RA and the remaining negative fraction served as the memory subset. After blood collection by leukapheresis, PBMCs were isolated using Ficoll-Histopaque density gradient centrifugation and then cryopreserved in the vapor phase of liquid nitrogen. Analytical flow cytometry was used to check the purity and quantity of each magnetically sorted T cell population. Genomic DNA was isolated from every sorted fraction and measured by UV absorbance on a Nanodrop 2000c. The data were taken from a study of shared clonotypes between healthy human individuals (dated by TCRdb to about 2020). Background on the whole study: Three men and a couple of women, aged 18 to 49 years, made up the cohort. Leukapheresis yielded between about 0.85 and 10 billion PBMCs per donor. To estimate repertoire size and how much clonotypes are shared between individuals, the study performed deep sequencing of blood TCR repertoires from about 5 healthy adults. For each donor, CD4 naive and CD4 memory were each run on three plates, CD8 naive on two plates, and CD8 memory on one plate. Libraries were prepared and TCR repertoires were sequenced by different laboratories using diverse techniques, in order to increase sequencing depth and limit assay-specific biases.

CDR1 and CDR2 are drawn from the germline V gene (reference sequence): SGHKS, YYEKEE. The CDR3 spans 15 residues, from the cysteine through the phenylalanine. CDR3 DNA only is kept here, 45 bases in frame from base 1. V was cut back by 4 bases and J by 0 bases, leaving a gap of 13 bases between them. The paper's findings and limits, for the study overall: The small number of donors limited the genetic and exposure-history diversity represented. Incomplete sequencing was indicated by rarefaction of sorted-subset datasets, despite the large sequencing depth. Sampling was restricted to blood, and TCR repertoires in tissues likely differ from the TCR repertoires found in blood. Based on pairwise subsampling, the degree of clonotype sharing among donors was expected to be affected by sequencing depth. Naive subsets generally had larger estimated clonotype richness than memory subsets did. Compared with non-shared clonotypes, the clonotypes found in all four sorted-subset donors had higher generation probabilities. When four donors were compared, the shared fraction of clonotypes was about 5.2% for naive CD4, around 3.5% for naive CD8, 2% to 2.5% for memory CD4, and less than 0.5% for memory CD8.

The TCR was taken from a woman under 40 in good health. The sequenced sample was naive CD4+ T cells sorted from blood. What this sample's cell subset or site label stands for: CD45RA+ positively selected. The rearrangement combines TRBV5-5 with TRBJ1-1; matching of 5 bases hints at TRBD1 as the D gene. The CDR3 in this case is CASSTAGTVNTEAFF. The DNA is as follows: TGTGCCAGCAGCACCGCCGGGACTGTGAACACTGAAGCTTTCTTT.